Listed here are 28 T cell receptor beta chains from one sample, sequenced in a study of blood T cell repertoires in COVID-19. Assay used: immunoSEQ multiplex PCR; TCRdb lists only in-frame clones, some missing. The sample yields 180,000 or so clones, around four fifths seen once. The sequencing input was PBMCs or T cells enriched from blood (not recorded which). The receptors originated from a woman in her 50s in a cohort exposed to, infected with or recovered from COVID-19 (not recorded which).

The rearrangement joins TRBV7-2 to TRBJ2-5; D not certain. CDR1 and CDR2 (germline): SGHTA, FQGNSA. The CDR3 extends over 14 amino acids. Trimming pared 5 bases from V and 5 bases from J, leaving 15 bases between. The CDR3 spells CASSPMTVMETQYF. CDR3 nucleotide sequence: TGTGCCAGCAGCCCAATGACTGTTATGGAGACCCAGTACTTC.

A word on this clone: Other DNA sequences in this sample translate to the same CDR3. V gene TRBV30 combines with J gene TRBJ2-6; D perhaps matches TRBD2 (5 bases). Germline V gives CDR1 GTSNPN, CDR2 SVGIG (reference sequence). V lost 3 bases and J 1 base, leaving 7 bases between the germline ends. The CDR3 spans 14 residues. The CDR3 loop is CAWRTGSGANVLTF. The CDR3 nucleotides are TGTGCCTGGAGAACGGGGTCTGGGGCCAACGTCCTGACTTTC.

This clone showed up just once. CDR3 protein: CASSLYYTGTSGRDDEQYF. The CDR3 DNA follows: TGTGCCAGTAGCCTATACTATACCGGGACTAGCGGGAGAGACGACGAGCAGTACTTC. The chain employs TRBV19 and TRBJ2-7; 14 bases are shared with TRBD2. Unmatched junction bases numbered 18, after V lost 6 bases and J lost 5 bases. The V gene's germline CDR1 is LNHDA and CDR2 SQIVND (reference sequence). CDR3 size: 19 residues.

V is TRBV28 and J is TRBJ1-2; 9 bases fit TRBD1. Per the germline V gene, CDR1 is MDHEN and CDR2 is SYDVKM. This CDR3 has 14 amino acids. Germline trimming cut 10 bases from V and 4 bases from J; bases unmatched to any gene: 10. The CDR3: CATSRQGDSYGYTF. The CDR3, as DNA: TGTGCCACAAGTAGACAGGGGGACTCCTATGGCTACACCTTC.

The rearrangement links TRBV6-5 to TRBJ1-1, with D unresolved. Germline CDR1 is MNHEY and CDR2 is SVGAGI. The CDR3 sequence is 14 residues long. V was pared by 4 bases and J by 2 bases, with 11 bases between. CDR3 sequence reads: CASSSYFDNTEAFF. The CDR3 DNA sequence: TGTGCCAGCAGTTCCTATTTCGATAACACTGAAGCTTTCTTT.

The chain carries TRBV29-1 and TRBJ1-5; possible D gene TRBD1, 6 bases. V lost 3 bases and J lost 0, with 18 bases in between. Germline V CDR1 and CDR2: SQVTM, ANQGSEA. The CDR3 has 17 residues. CDR3: CSVDRGGGPYSNQPQHF. CDR3 nucleotide sequence: TGCAGCGTTGATCGGGGGGGCGGGCCATATAGCAATCAGCCCCAGCATTTT.

The rearrangement uses TRBV27 and TRBJ2-2; TRBD2 aligns across 12 bases. CDR3 length: 20 amino acids. From germline, CDR1 is MNHEY and CDR2 SMNVEV (reference sequence). J gave up 5 bases and V 4 bases, and 17 bases lay outside the gene matches. The CDR3 DNA is TGTGCCAGCAGTTCCCGCCGGGGGGCTAGCGGGGGGGCTCGGACCGGGGAGCTGTTTTTT. This translates into CASSSRRGASGGARTGELFF.

The gene calls are TRBV28 and TRBJ1-2, with 7 bases aligning to TRBD1. This CDR3 has 14 residues. Germline V gives CDR1 MDHEN, CDR2 SYDVKM. V was pared by 3 bases and J by 8 bases, with 9 bases of the junction left unmatched. The CDR3 spells CASSLTQGETGYTF. CDR3 DNA: TGTGCCAGCAGTTTGACGCAGGGGGAGACGGGCTACACCTTC.

CDR3: CASRGGVTAEAFF. Written as DNA, the CDR3 is TGTGCCAGCAGGGGAGGGGTAACAGCTGAAGCTTTCTTT. V is TRBV28 and J is TRBJ1-1; D possibly corresponds to TRBD1 (5 bases). There are 13 residues in the CDR3. Trimming shortened V by 6 bases and J by 6 bases, and 14 bases separated the two germline ends. The germline V gene encodes CDR1 MDHEN and CDR2 SYDVKM.

The genes are TRBV5-1 and TRBJ2-2; 7 bases are a match to TRBD2. Germline-derived CDR1 and CDR2 are SGHRS and YFSETQ. CDR3 length equals 16 residues. The trim removed 0 bases at V and 0 bases at J, leaving 2 bases unmatched. Here the CDR3 DNA reads TGCGCCAGCAGCTTGGGAGGGACTACGAACACCGGGGAGCTGTTTTTT. Protein product: CASSLGGTTNTGELFF.

The chain joins TRBV5-4 to TRBJ2-1; 12 nucleotides line up with TRBD2. CDR3 size: 15 residues. Trimming cost V 4 bases and J 7 bases; bases outside gene matches: 6. Germline loops: CDR1 SGHNT, CDR2 YYREEE (reference sequence). The CDR3 nucleotides read TGTGCCAGCAGCCCGACTAGCGGGAGTAGAAATGAGCAGTTCTTC. The encoded protein is CASSPTSGSRNEQFF.

The chain carries TRBV2 and TRBJ1-3; no reliable D call. CDR1 SNHLY and CDR2 FYNNEI come from the germline V gene. The CDR3 is 15 residues long. The V and J ends lost 3 bases and 0 bases respectively, with 9 bases between them. This CDR3 is CASSDQRYSGNTIYF. The DNA of the CDR3 is TGTGCCAGCAGTGATCAGCGTTACTCTGGAAACACCATATATTTT.

V is TRBV2 and J is TRBJ2-1, with D maybe TRBD2 (5 bases). CDR3 length equals 14 residues. The germline V and J ends were trimmed by 2 bases and 6 bases, with 11 bases remaining between them. Germline V gene sequence: CDR1 SNHLY, CDR2 FYNNEI. The CDR3 DNA sequence: TGTGCCAGCAGTGAATTGGGAGTTGGCAATGAGCAGTTCTTC. Protein sequence: CASSELGVGNEQFF.

In this sample, this clone turned up once. The chain carries TRBV24-1 and TRBJ2-2; possibly TRBD2 for D (6 bases). The CDR3 consists of 17 residues. V was pared by 1 base and J by 7 bases, with 18 bases between. The V gene's germline CDR1 is KGHDR and CDR2 SFDVKD. CDR3 in amino acids: CATSDLGGDGVGGELFF. CDR3 nucleotides: TGTGCCACCAGTGATTTAGGAGGGGATGGAGTCGGCGGGGAGCTGTTTTTT.

The CDR3 nucleotides read TGTGCCAGCAGCCCTATTTCCAATCAGCCCCAGCATTTT. Protein: CASSPISNQPQHF. The chain uses TRBV7-9 and TRBJ1-5; no definite D call. V was clipped by 5 bases and J by 3 bases, with 8 bases between them. Per the germline V gene, CDR1 is SEHNR and CDR2 is FQNEAQ (reference sequence). The CDR3 runs to 13 residues.

The chain joins TRBV6-1 to TRBJ2-2; D call uncertain. Germline V lookup: CDR1 MNHNS, CDR2 SASEGT. V was cut by 2 bases and J by 5 bases, with 9 bases left in between. The CDR3 extends over 14 amino acids. The CDR3 DNA sequence: TGTGCCAGCAGTGAACAGGTGTTGACCGGGGAGCTGTTTTTT. It is translated as CASSEQVLTGELFF.

The V gene is TRBV19, the J gene TRBJ2-1, with TRBD2 identical over 7 bases. The CDR3 has 15 amino acids. Unmatched junction bases numbered 8, after V lost 5 bases and J lost 4 bases. Looked up from germline, CDR1 is LNHDA and CDR2 is SQIVND (reference sequence). CDR3 sequence reads: CASSGLAVQYNEQFF. For the CDR3, the DNA is TGTGCCAGTAGTGGGCTAGCGGTACAATACAATGAGCAGTTCTTC.

This clone was counted only a few times. The V and J genes are TRBV4-2 and TRBJ2-1; 11 nucleotides line up with TRBD2. CDR1 and CDR2 (germline): LGHNA, YNFKEQ. Trimming cost V 4 bases and J 0 bases; bases outside gene matches: 20. CDR3 length: 22 amino acids. The CDR3 loop is CASSRRVFGASGRYGSYNEQFF. Here the CDR3 DNA reads TGTGCCAGCAGCCGCAGGGTCTTTGGGGCTAGCGGGAGGTATGGCTCCTACAATGAGCAGTTCTTC.

This clone appeared a few times. The gene calls are TRBV2 and TRBJ1-1; the D is unclear. The length of the CDR3 is 14 residues. Germline V CDR1 and CDR2: SNHLY, FYNNEI. Trimming took 5 bases from V and 1 from J, leaving 11 bases between them. CDR3 protein: CASSTGPGNTEAFF. Here the CDR3 DNA reads TGTGCCAGCAGTACCGGCCCAGGGAACACTGAAGCTTTCTTT.

The chain joins TRBV29-1 to TRBJ1-2, with D maybe TRBD1 (5 bases). The germline V and J ends were trimmed by 1 base and 8 bases, with 23 bases remaining between them. The CDR3 consists of 16 residues. Germline values: CDR1 SQVTM, CDR2 ANQGSEA. The CDR3 DNA is TGCAGCGTTGAAGCCCAGGCGACAGCTCAATATAGGGGCTACACCTTC. Residues: CSVEAQATAQYRGYTF.

The chain recombines TRBV9 with TRBJ2-3, with TRBD1 matching 8 bases. The trim removed 2 bases at V and 2 bases at J, leaving 4 bases unmatched. The CDR3 is made up of 15 amino acids. Germline V CDR1 and CDR2: SGDLS, YYNGEE. In DNA form, the CDR3 reads TGTGCCAGCAGCGTCGGACAGGGAAACACAGATACGCAGTATTTT. This sequence encodes CASSVGQGNTDTQYF.

The V gene is TRBV7-2, the J gene TRBJ1-5; D is uncertain. V was trimmed by 1 base and J by 3 bases, leaving 4 bases between them. CDR3 size: 13 residues. Germline values: CDR1 SGHTA, CDR2 FQGNSA. Written as DNA, the CDR3 is TGTGCCAGCAGCTTAGACTCCAATCAGCCCCAGCATTTT. It yields the protein CASSLDSNQPQHF.

The chain has TRBV7-5 and TRBJ2-3; the table names TRBD2, a call not compared with the DNA. TRBV7-5 is marked as a pseudogene. This CDR3 is built from 18 residues. The CDR3 reads CARSLPAGGHRDTDTQYF. CDR3 DNA sequence: TGTGCCAGAAGCTTACCAGCGGGGGGGCACCGAGACACAGATACGCAGTATTTT.

The chain uses TRBV19 and TRBJ2-2; D is unresolved. This CDR3 contains 16 residues. CDR1 is LNHDA, CDR2 SQIVND, per germline (reference sequence). V shed 6 bases and J shed 0 bases, with 14 bases lying between them. This CDR3 reads CASRKHDLANTGELFF. The CDR3 DNA sequence: TGTGCCAGTAGAAAACACGACTTGGCGAACACCGGGGAGCTGTTTTTT.

This clone was recorded once. This rearrangement joins TRBV7-2 to TRBJ2-5; TRBD2 agrees at 7 bases. V gave up 2 bases and J gave up 5 bases; unmatched junction bases: 8. Germline CDR1 and CDR2: SGHTA and FQGNSA. The CDR3 contains 15 residues. The CDR3 DNA sequence: TGTGCCAGCAGCTTATATTCCTTGGGGGGGGAGACCCAGTACTTC. It is translated as CASSLYSLGGETQYF.

CDR3 DNA: TGTGCCAGCAGCCCCCAAGGGAGGGGCCATAGCAATCAGCCCCAGCATTTT. This gives the protein CASSPQGRGHSNQPQHF. J is TRBJ1-5 and V is TRBV28; D might be TRBD1 (5 bases). Germline CDR1 and CDR2: MDHEN and SYDVKM. With 6 bases removed from V and 0 bases from J, the gap between germline ends came to 18 bases. The CDR3 extends over 17 amino acids.

The chain recombines TRBV28 with TRBJ1-3, with no clear D. Germline CDR1 MDHEN, CDR2 SYDVKM. V was shortened by 5 bases and J by 9 bases, with 8 bases between the two germline ends. The CDR3 spans 11 residues. The CDR3 coding sequence is TGTGCCAGCAGTATTCCAGGCACCATATATTTT. Amino acid sequence: CASSIPGTIYF.

V is TRBV3-1 (or the pseudogene TRBV3-2) and J is TRBJ2-1; D is perhaps TRBD2 (5 bases). V gave up 0 bases and J gave up 7 bases, with 13 bases separating them. The CDR3 contains 15 residues. Germline V gene data show CDR1 as LGHDT and CDR2 as YNNKEL (reference sequence). CDR3: CASSQDRTHVNEQFF. The CDR3 DNA reads TGTGCCAGCAGCCAAGATCGGACTCATGTAAATGAGCAGTTCTTC.